This T cell receptor (beta chain) is from a study of vaccination and CD4 T cells after COVID-19. In the study overall: Each of a few convalescent patients provided samples at day 14 and again at days 161 to 241 post-vaccination. Overlapping spike pools from SARS-CoV-2 and HCoV-NL63, HCoV-OC43 and HCoV-229E served as culture stimuli.

Sequencing of cultured CD4+ T cell DNA used the Oncomine TCR Beta short-read assay. One entry per CDR3 protein, called by TCRdb with MiXCR from the PCR reads. The sample lists about 18,000 distinct CDR3 sequences; over 40% were seen once. This clonotype has a handful of counts. Its matching antigen is unknown. J was trimmed by 5 bases and V by 5 bases; bases with no gene match: 6. Germline lookup yields CDR1 SGHTA and CDR2 FQGNSA. The CDR3 extends over 15 amino acids. Described time point: late sampling 161 to 241 days after vaccination in a few convalescent patients. As for treatment: roughly 10-day PBMC culture with coronavirus spike peptide pools or control peptides (ViraFEST assay).

V and J are TRBV7-2 and TRBJ1-6, with TRBD1 matching 7 bases. This TCR was recovered from a human donor who had recovered from COVID-19. Sample: CD4+ T cells from blood, cultured in vitro, taken about 7 months after SARS-CoV-2 vaccination. The CDR3 region has the DNA TGTGCCAGCAGCACGTACGGGACAGATAATTCACCCCTCCACTTT. This sequence encodes CASSTYGTDNSPLHF.